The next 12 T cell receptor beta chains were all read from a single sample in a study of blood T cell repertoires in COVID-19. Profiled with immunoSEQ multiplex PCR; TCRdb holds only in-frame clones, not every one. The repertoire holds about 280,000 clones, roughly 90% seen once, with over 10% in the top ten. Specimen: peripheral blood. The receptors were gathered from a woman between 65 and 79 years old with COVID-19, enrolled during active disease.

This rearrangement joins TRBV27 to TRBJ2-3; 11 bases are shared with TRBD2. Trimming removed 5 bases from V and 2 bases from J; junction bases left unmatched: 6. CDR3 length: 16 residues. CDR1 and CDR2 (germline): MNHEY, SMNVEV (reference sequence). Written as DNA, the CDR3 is TGTGCCAGCAGTGTCTTAGCGGGGGGGCCCACAGATACGCAGTATTTT. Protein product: CASSVLAGGPTDTQYF.

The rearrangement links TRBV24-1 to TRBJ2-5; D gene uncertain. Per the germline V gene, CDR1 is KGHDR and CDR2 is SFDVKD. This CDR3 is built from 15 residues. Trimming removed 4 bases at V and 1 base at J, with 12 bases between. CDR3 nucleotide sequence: TGTGCCACCAGTGACAACCGCCCAGGCCAAGAGACCCAGTACTTC. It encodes CATSDNRPGQETQYF.

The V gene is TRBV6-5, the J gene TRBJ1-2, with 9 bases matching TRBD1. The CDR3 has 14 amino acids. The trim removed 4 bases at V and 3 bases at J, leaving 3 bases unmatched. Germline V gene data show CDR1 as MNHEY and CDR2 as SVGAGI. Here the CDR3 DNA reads TGTGCCAGCAGTTCCCACAGGGGGCACTATGGCTACACCTTC. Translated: CASSSHRGHYGYTF.

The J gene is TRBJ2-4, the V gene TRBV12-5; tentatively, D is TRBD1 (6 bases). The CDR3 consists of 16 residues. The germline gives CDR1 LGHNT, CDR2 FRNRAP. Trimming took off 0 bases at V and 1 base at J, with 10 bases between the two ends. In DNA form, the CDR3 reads TGTGCTAGTGGTTTGGTACTTGACAGGGCCAAAAACATTCAGTACTTC. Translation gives CASGLVLDRAKNIQYF.

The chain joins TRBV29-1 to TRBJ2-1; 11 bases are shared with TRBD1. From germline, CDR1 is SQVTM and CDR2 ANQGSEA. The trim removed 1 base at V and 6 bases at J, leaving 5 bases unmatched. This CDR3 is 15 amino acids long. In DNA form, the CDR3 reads TGCAGCGTTGAAGGGGGGACAGGGGGTCGCAATGAGCAGTTCTTC. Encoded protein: CSVEGGTGGRNEQFF.

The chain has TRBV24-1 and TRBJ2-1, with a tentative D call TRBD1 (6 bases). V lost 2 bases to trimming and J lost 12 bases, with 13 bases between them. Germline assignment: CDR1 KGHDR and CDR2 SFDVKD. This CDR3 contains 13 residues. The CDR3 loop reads CATSDSRTEPQFF. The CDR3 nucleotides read TGTGCCACCAGTGATTCACGGACAGAACCGCAGTTCTTC.

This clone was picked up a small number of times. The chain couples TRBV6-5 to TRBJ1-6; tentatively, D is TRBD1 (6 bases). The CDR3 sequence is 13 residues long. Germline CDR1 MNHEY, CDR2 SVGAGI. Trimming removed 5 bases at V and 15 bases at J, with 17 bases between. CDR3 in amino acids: CASSTLKQGHLHF. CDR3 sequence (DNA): TGTGCCAGCAGTACCTTAAAACAGGGCCACCTCCACTTT.

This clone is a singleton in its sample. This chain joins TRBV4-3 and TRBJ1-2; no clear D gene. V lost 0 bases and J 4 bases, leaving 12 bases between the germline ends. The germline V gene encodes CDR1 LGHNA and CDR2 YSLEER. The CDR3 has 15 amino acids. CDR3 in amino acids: CASSQERGGGYGYTF. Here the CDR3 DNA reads TGCGCCAGCAGCCAAGAACGAGGAGGCGGCTATGGCTACACCTTC.

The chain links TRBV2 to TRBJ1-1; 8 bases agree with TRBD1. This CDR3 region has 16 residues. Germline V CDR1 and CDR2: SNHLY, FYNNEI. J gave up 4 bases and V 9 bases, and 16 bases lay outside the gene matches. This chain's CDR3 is CASSKNGQGLGTEAFF. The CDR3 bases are TGTGCCAGTTCTAAAAACGGACAGGGTTTAGGCACTGAAGCTTTCTTT.

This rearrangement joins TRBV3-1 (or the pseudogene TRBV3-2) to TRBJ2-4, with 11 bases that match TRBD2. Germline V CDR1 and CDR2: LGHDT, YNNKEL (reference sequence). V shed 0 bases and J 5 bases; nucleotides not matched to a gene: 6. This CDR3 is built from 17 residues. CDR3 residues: CASSQDLPGLAENIQYF. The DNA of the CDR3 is TGTGCCAGCAGCCAAGACTTGCCGGGACTAGCGGAAAACATTCAGTACTTC.

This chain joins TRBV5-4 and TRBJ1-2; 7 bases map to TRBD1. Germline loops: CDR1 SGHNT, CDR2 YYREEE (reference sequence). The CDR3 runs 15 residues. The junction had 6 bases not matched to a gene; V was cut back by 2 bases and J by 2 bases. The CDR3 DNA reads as TGTGCCAGCAGCTTTGCCTCAGGGGGAAACTATGGCTACACCTTC. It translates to CASSFASGGNYGYTF.

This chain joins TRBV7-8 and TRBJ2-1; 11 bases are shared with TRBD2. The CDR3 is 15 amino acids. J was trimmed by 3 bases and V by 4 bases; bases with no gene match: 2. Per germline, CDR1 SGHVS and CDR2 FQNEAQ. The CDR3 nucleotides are TGTGCCAGCAGCTCCCTAGCGGGGGGCTACAATGAGCAGTTCTTC. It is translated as CASSSLAGGYNEQFF.